This T cell receptor (beta chain) derives from a study of T cells in Graves' hyperthyroidism and ophthalmopathy. V shed 2 bases and J 9 bases; nucleotides not matched to a gene: 4. This CDR3 spans 13 amino acids. Germline V gene lookup returns CDR1 GTSNPN and CDR2 SVGIG (reference sequence). The sample holds a few counts of this clonotype. Amplified regions were TCR beta CDR3 sequences from RNA transcripts. With the HTBI primer set, the TCR CDR3 went through a first round of RT-PCR. TCRdb re-analysed the multiplex PCR reads in MiXCR, keeping a single row per CDR3 protein. The profile shows roughly 280,000 distinct CDR3 sequences, around 22% of them singletons.

This clonotype was obtained from a man aged 30-40 years with Graves' ophthalmopathy. Sequencing was carried out using blood. The genes are TRBV30 and TRBJ1-2; 12 nucleotides agree with TRBD1. CDR3 bases: TGTGCCTGGAGTTTGGGGACAGGGGGCAGCTACACCTTC. Its protein is CAWSLGTGGSYTF.